Following are 27 T cell receptor beta chains from one sample sequenced in a study of T-cell reconstitution after alpha-beta-depleted transplantation in children. Preparing the TCRbeta library involved the use of unique molecular identifiers. MiXCR, applied by TCRdb to the PCR reads, yields one record per CDR3 protein. This table has 98,000 or so distinct CDR3 sequences, about 6.4% appearing once. The material was PBMCs, mostly from graft donor cells, obtained 360 days after TCRalphabeta/CD19-depleted stem cell transplant. All receptors derive from a male patient aged 2-10 years who had a stem cell transplant for acute lymphoblastic leukemia, so the T cells may come from the graft donor.

This clonotype was counted a few times. This chain joins TRBV20-1 and TRBJ2-7, with TRBD1 identical over 7 bases. CDR3 size: 15 residues. With 5 bases clipped from V and 3 bases from J, the junction kept 13 bases outside the gene matches. Germline V gene data show CDR1 as DFQATT and CDR2 as SNEGSKA (reference sequence). The CDR3 is CSAFGIGQEIYEQYF. The CDR3 nucleotides are TGCAGTGCTTTTGGGATAGGACAGGAGATCTACGAGCAGTACTTC.

This clonotype was counted at least ten times. The chain is built from TRBV6-2 or TRBV6-3 and TRBJ1-2; D might be TRBD1 (6 bases). Trimming took 2 bases from V and 2 from J, leaving 15 bases between them. This CDR3 has 16 residues. The germline CDR1 and CDR2 sequences are MNHEY and SVGEGT. This chain's CDR3 is CASSYEGVRGNYGYTF. In DNA, the CDR3 is TGTGCCAGCAGTTACGAAGGAGTCAGGGGAAACTATGGCTACACCTTC.

The genes are TRBV5-1 and TRBJ2-7, with D perhaps assigned TRBD1 or TRBD2 (5 bases each). The V gene lost 9 bases and the J gene lost 3 bases, with 19 bases spanning the gap. The CDR3 has 14 residues. Germline CDR1 and CDR2: SGHRS and YFSETQ. This CDR3 is CATRNPGRNYEQYF. In nucleotides, the CDR3 is TGCGCCACCAGGAATCCGGGACGGAACTACGAGCAGTACTTC.

This clonotype was detected many times. The rearrangement joins TRBV6-5 to TRBJ2-7; TRBD2 matches at 9 bases. V shed 2 bases and J 2 bases; nucleotides not matched to a gene: 4. Germline V gene data show CDR1 as MNHEY and CDR2 as SVGAGI. CDR3 size: 15 residues. DNA of the CDR3: TGTGCCAGCAGTTACGGGACTAGCACTACCTACGAGCAGTACTTC. Translated: CASSYGTSTTYEQYF.

The V and J genes are TRBV27 and TRBJ2-3, with TRBD2 matching 7 bases. V was clipped by 3 bases and J by 2 bases; unmatched bases: 2. Germline-derived CDR1 and CDR2 are MNHEY and SMNVEV (reference sequence). CDR3 length equals 14 residues. Written as DNA, the CDR3 is TGTGCCAGCAGTTTCGCGGGGGTCACAGATACGCAGTATTTT. Translating it yields CASSFAGVTDTQYF.

This clonotype has ten or more counts. The chain uses TRBV6-5 and TRBJ2-7; tentatively, D is TRBD1 or TRBD2 (5 bases each). The CDR3 runs 12 residues. V was trimmed by 6 bases and J by 0 bases, leaving 6 bases between them. Germline CDR1 and CDR2: MNHEY and SVGAGI. Here the CDR3 reads CASSGTSYEQYF. The CDR3 DNA sequence: TGTGCCAGCAGCGGGACCTCCTACGAGCAGTACTTC.

This clonotype was observed many times. The chain employs TRBV25-1 and TRBJ1-1; possibly TRBD1 for D (6 bases). CDR1 is MGHDK, CDR2 SYGVNS, per germline. Trimming cost V 1 base and J 7 bases, with 13 bases left between them. The CDR3 has 14 amino acids. CDR3 region: CASSEWGQTSEAFF. The CDR3 nucleotides read TGTGCCAGCAGTGAATGGGGGCAGACAAGTGAAGCTTTCTTT.

The chain couples TRBV7-6 to TRBJ2-6, with 10 nucleotides matching TRBD2. CDR1 SGHVS and CDR2 FNYEAQ come from the germline V gene. V shed 11 bases, J shed 0 bases, and the junction held 7 bases outside the gene matches. This CDR3 contains 16 residues. CDR3 DNA: TGTGCCTGGAGCGGGGGGGGAGGCTCTGGGGCCAACGTCCTGACTTTC. Translation: CAWSGGGGSGANVLTF.

This clonotype was counted only a few times. The rearrangement uses TRBV5-6 and TRBJ2-5; either TRBD1 or TRBD2 may fit D (5 bases each). CDR3 length: 12 residues. V lost 4 bases and J lost 3, with 7 bases in between. The germline V gene encodes CDR1 SGHDT and CDR2 YYEEEE. The DNA of the CDR3 is TGTGCCAGCAGCGGGGGAGAAGAGACCCAGTACTTC. This sequence encodes CASSGGEETQYF.

This clonotype has just a few counts. V and J are TRBV7-9 and TRBJ1-1, with 7 bases fitting TRBD1. The CDR3 totals 16 residues. Per germline, CDR1 SEHNR and CDR2 FQNEAQ (reference sequence). V was pared by 5 bases and J by 6 bases, with 15 bases of the junction left unmatched. The CDR3 DNA follows: TGTGCCAGCAGCCCAGTCCCAACAGGGGCGCAACCTGAAGCTTTCTTT. It translates to CASSPVPTGAQPEAFF.

This clonotype was seen ten or more times. J is TRBJ2-7 and V is TRBV5-6; D uncertain. V was pared by 0 bases and J by 2 bases, with 12 bases between. CDR3 length: 15 amino acids. Germline V lookup: CDR1 SGHDT, CDR2 YYEEEE. This CDR3 is CASSLDAFVTYEQYF. The CDR3 DNA is TGTGCCAGCAGCTTGGACGCATTCGTAACCTACGAGCAGTACTTC.

This clonotype was counted only a few times. The rearrangement links TRBV24-1 to TRBJ2-1, with TRBD1 identical over 9 bases. The CDR3 loop spans 15 amino acids. Germline values: CDR1 KGHDR, CDR2 SFDVKD. After removal of 4 bases from V and 8 bases from J, the junction contained 8 bases not matched to a gene. The CDR3 is CATSEPGQGGDEQFF. The CDR3 DNA is TGTGCCACCAGTGAACCGGGACAGGGTGGCGATGAGCAGTTCTTC.

This clonotype was seen many times. The genes are TRBV15 and TRBJ1-3; maybe TRBD1 (6 bases). Trimming pared 2 bases from V and 4 bases from J, leaving 9 bases between. The CDR3 extends over 14 amino acids. The V gene's germline CDR1 is LNHNV and CDR2 YYDKDF (reference sequence). CDR3 loop: CATSRQDRGNTIYF. DNA of the CDR3: TGTGCCACCAGCAGACAGGACAGAGGAAACACCATATATTTT.

This clonotype was counted at least ten times. V gene TRBV6-2 or TRBV6-3 combines with J gene TRBJ2-7; 8 bases line up with TRBD2. The length of the CDR3 is 14 residues. Per the germline V gene, CDR1 is MNHEY and CDR2 is SVGEGT. V shed 4 bases, J shed 6 bases, and the junction held 8 bases outside the gene matches. The CDR3 region is CASSFGTSISEQYF. The CDR3 bases are TGTGCCAGCAGTTTCGGGACTAGTATCTCCGAGCAGTACTTC.

The table lists this clonotype with many counts. CDR3 amino acids: CASSLGYYYGYTF. For the CDR3, the DNA is TGTGCCAGCAGTCTTGGGTACTACTATGGCTACACCTTC. The rearrangement uses TRBV7-2 and TRBJ1-2; no firm D call. V was clipped by 6 bases and J by 3 bases, with 11 bases between them. From germline, CDR1 is SGHTA and CDR2 FQGNSA. The CDR3 spans 13 residues. Together with reference TRBV7-2 and TRBJ1-2, the CDR3 gives the full variable domain: GAGVSQSPSNKVTEKGKDVELRCDPISGHTALYWYRQSLGQGLEFLIYFQGNSAPDKSGLPSDRFSAERTGGSVSTLTIQRTQQEDSAVYLCASSLGYYYGYTFGSGTRLTVV.

The rearrangement links TRBV7-9 to TRBJ2-7; D might be TRBD1 (5 bases). The germline CDR1 and CDR2 sequences are SEHNR and FQNEAQ (reference sequence). The ends were cut back, 7 bases at V and 7 bases at J, with 17 bases in the middle. The CDR3 is 13 amino acids. This chain's CDR3 is CASTPQQVGEQYF. DNA of the CDR3: TGTGCCAGCACCCCTCAACAGGTCGGGGAGCAGTACTTC.

This clonotype was found a few times. J is TRBJ2-1 and V is TRBV7-6; 7 bases are a match to TRBD2. This CDR3 comprises 14 residues. J gave up 8 bases and V 5 bases, and 9 bases lay outside the gene matches. Germline V gene sequence: CDR1 SGHVS, CDR2 FNYEAQ. Here the CDR3 DNA reads TGTGCCAGCAGCCTGGGGGGAGGGCCCGATGAGCAGTTCTTC. Its translation is CASSLGGGPDEQFF.

This clonotype was seen ten or more times. The chain joins TRBV7-9 to TRBJ1-5; the D is unclear. V dropped 5 bases and J dropped 9 bases, with 17 bases sitting between them. The CDR3 has 14 amino acids. Germline V CDR1 and CDR2: SEHNR, FQNEAQ (reference sequence). The chain's CDR3 is CASSPPTPLGPQHF. CDR3 in DNA: TGTGCCAGCAGCCCCCCGACTCCGTTGGGGCCCCAGCATTTT. The full variable domain, its missing parts supplied by reference TRBV7-9 and TRBJ1-5, is DTGVSQNPRHKITKRGQNVTFRCDPISEHNRLYWYRQTLGQGPEFLTYFQNEAQLEKSRLLSDRFSAERPKGSFSTLEIQRTEQGDSAMYLCASSPPTPLGPQHFGDGTRLSIL.

The table lists this clonotype with many counts. J is TRBJ2-1 and V is TRBV5-6, with TRBD2 matching 7 bases. Germline V gene data show CDR1 as SGHDT and CDR2 as YYEEEE. The CDR3 runs 14 residues. V gave up 0 bases and J gave up 10 bases; unmatched junction bases: 7. The DNA for the CDR3 is TGTGCCAGCAGCTTGGGACTAGCCTTCGGGGAGCAGTTCTTC. The encoded protein is CASSLGLAFGEQFF.

In its sample, this clonotype was seen a few times. The rearrangement joins TRBV10-3 to TRBJ2-5; 9 bases fit TRBD2. The CDR3 is 15 amino acids. The V and J ends lost 4 bases and 4 bases, in that order; junction bases with no gene match: 7. Germline V lookup: CDR1 ENHRY, CDR2 SYGVKD. For the CDR3, the DNA is TGTGCCATCAGTGGGAGTAGCGGGAGTGGAGAGACCCAGTACTTC. Its protein is CAISGSSGSGETQYF.

This clonotype was seen a handful of times. The chain uses TRBV27 and TRBJ2-7; 10 positions match TRBD2. The CDR3 extends over 20 amino acids. Germline lookup yields CDR1 MNHEY and CDR2 SMNVEV (reference sequence). V dropped 4 bases and J dropped 4; count of bases not matched to a gene: 22. The CDR3 region is CASSSKTNTRFSGRWYEQYF. DNA for the CDR3: TGTGCCAGCAGTTCCAAGACTAATACGAGGTTTAGCGGGAGGTGGTACGAGCAGTACTTC.

This clonotype showed up many times. The J gene is TRBJ2-5, the V gene TRBV4-2; no definite D call. Between the trimmed V and J ends, which lost 0 bases and 5 bases, there was a span of 10 bases. Germline V CDR1 and CDR2: LGHNA, YNFKEQ. This CDR3 has 14 amino acids. Here the CDR3 DNA reads TGTGCCAGCAGCCAAGATTCTGTTCGGGAGACCCAGTACTTC. Residues: CASSQDSVRETQYF.

This chain uses TRBV4-3 with TRBJ1-4; 9 bases are shared with TRBD1. From germline, CDR1 is LGHNA and CDR2 YSLEER. With V trimmed by 4 bases and J by 8 bases, 5 bases remained unmatched. The CDR3 contains 14 residues. The CDR3 region is CASSPGTGWEKLFF. CDR3 DNA sequence: TGCGCCAGCAGCCCCGGGACAGGGTGGGAAAAACTGTTTTTT.

This clonotype was detected many times. J is TRBJ2-1 and V is TRBV7-2; no definite D call. The CDR3 consists of 15 residues. V was cut by 10 bases and J by 0 bases, with 16 bases left in between. Germline CDR1 SGHTA, CDR2 FQGNSA. CDR3 in amino acids: CAKTDLLSSYNEQFF. CDR3 DNA sequence: TGTGCCAAGACTGACTTGCTGAGCTCCTACAATGAGCAGTTCTTC.

In its sample, this clonotype was seen many times. The chain couples TRBV27 to TRBJ1-5; a weak D match, TRBD1 (6 bases). V gave up 6 bases and J gave up 4 bases, with 13 bases separating them. Germline-derived CDR1 and CDR2 are MNHEY and SMNVEV (reference sequence). There are 14 residues in the CDR3. The CDR3 nucleotides are TGTGCCAGCAGCCGGGGACACACAAATCAGCCCCAGCATTTT. This translates into CASSRGHTNQPQHF.

This clonotype occurred a few times. The chain is built from TRBV3-1 and TRBJ2-7; D uncertain. Trimming took off 3 bases at V and 8 bases at J, with 20 bases between the two ends. Germline values: CDR1 LGHDT, CDR2 YNNKEL (reference sequence). The CDR3 is made up of 15 amino acids. The chain's CDR3 is CASSHSDAPEGKQYF. In DNA, the CDR3 is TGTGCCAGCAGCCATTCGGACGCTCCCGAAGGCAAGCAGTACTTC.

As concerns this clonotype: Possible read error: a much larger clone is one base away. The chain is built from TRBV12-3 or TRBV12-4 and TRBJ2-1; D might be TRBD2 (6 bases). The CDR3 is made up of 18 amino acids. The CDR3 is CTSSRPRLVKSSYNEQFF. CDR3 DNA sequence: TGTACCAGCAGTCGACCTAGACTAGTAAAAAGCTCCTACAATGAGCAGTTCTTC.